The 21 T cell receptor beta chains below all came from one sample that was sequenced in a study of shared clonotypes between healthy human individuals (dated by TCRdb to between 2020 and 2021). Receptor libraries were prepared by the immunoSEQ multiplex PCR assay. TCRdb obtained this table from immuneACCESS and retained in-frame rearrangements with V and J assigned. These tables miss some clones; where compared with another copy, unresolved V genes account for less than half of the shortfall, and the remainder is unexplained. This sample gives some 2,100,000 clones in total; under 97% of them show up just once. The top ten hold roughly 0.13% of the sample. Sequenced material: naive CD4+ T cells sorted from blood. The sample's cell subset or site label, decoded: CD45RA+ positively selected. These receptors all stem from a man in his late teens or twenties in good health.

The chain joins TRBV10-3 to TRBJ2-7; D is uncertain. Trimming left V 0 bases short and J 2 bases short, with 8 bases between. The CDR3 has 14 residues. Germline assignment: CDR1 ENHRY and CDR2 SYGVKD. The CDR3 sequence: CAISESGNTYEQYF. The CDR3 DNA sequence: TGTGCCATCAGTGAGTCGGGGAATACCTACGAGCAGTACTTC.

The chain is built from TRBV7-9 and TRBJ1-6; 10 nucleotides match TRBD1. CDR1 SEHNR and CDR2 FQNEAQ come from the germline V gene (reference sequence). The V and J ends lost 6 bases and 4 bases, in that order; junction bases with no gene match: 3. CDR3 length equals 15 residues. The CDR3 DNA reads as TGTGCCAGCAGTCGGGGACAGGGGTATAATTCACCCCTCCACTTT. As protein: CASSRGQGYNSPLHF.

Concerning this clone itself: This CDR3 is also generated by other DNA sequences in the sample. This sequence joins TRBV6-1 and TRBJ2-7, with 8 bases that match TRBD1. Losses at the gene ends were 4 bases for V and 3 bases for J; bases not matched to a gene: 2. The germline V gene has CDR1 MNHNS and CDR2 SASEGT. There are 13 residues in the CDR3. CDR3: CASSGDRSYEQYF. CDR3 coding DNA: TGTGCCAGCAGTGGGGACAGGAGCTACGAGCAGTACTTC.

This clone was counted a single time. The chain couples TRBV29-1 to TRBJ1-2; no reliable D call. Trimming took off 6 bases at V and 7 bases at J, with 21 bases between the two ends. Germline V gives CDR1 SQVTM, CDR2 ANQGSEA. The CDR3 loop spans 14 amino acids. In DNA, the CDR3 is TGCAGCGTGGGTCGCGACCCCCTTTCGAGTGGCTACACCTTC. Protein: CSVGRDPLSSGYTF.

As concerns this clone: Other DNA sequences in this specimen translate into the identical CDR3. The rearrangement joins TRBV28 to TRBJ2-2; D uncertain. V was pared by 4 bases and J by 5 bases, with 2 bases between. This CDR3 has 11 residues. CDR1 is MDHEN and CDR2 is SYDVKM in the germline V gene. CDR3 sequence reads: CASSSTGELFF. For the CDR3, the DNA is TGTGCCAGCAGTTCGACCGGGGAGCTGTTTTTT.

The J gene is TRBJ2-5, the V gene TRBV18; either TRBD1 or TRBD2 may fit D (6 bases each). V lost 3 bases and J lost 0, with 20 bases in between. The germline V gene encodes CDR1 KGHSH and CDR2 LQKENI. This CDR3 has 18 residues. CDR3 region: CASSPERGRGPYQETQYF. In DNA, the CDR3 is TGTGCCAGCTCACCTGAGAGGGGCCGGGGGCCGTACCAAGAGACCCAGTACTTC.

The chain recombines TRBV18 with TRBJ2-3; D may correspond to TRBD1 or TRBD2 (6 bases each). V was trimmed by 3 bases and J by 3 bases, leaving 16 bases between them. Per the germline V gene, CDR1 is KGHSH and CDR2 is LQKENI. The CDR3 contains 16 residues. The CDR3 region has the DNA TGTGCCAGCTCACCTCCCAACAGGGAGGAGACAGATACGCAGTATTTT. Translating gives CASSPPNREETDTQYF.

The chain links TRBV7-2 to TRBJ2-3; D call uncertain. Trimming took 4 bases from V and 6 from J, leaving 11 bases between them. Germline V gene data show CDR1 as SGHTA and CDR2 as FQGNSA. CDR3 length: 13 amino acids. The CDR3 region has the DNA TGTGCCAGCAGCTCTGGAGCCTGGGATACGCAGTATTTT. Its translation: CASSSGAWDTQYF.

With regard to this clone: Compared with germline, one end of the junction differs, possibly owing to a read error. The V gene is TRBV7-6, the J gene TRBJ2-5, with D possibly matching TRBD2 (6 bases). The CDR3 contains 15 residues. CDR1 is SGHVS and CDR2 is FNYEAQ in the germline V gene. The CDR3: CASSLASGLTSTPYF. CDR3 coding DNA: TGTGCCAGCAGCTTAGCGTCAGGGCTAACTAGCACCCCGTACTTC.

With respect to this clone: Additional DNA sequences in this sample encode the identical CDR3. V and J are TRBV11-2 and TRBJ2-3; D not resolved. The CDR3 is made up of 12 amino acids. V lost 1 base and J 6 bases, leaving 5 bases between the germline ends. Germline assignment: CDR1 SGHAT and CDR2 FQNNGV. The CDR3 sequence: CASSLVGDTQYF. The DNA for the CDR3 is TGTGCCAGCAGCTTAGTGGGGGATACGCAGTATTTT.

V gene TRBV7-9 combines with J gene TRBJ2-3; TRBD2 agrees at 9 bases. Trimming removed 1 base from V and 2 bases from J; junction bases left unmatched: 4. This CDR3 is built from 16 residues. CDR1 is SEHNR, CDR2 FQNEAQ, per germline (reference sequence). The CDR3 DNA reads TGTGCCAGCAGCTTAGGTAGCGGGGGCCTCACAGATACGCAGTATTTT. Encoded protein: CASSLGSGGLTDTQYF.

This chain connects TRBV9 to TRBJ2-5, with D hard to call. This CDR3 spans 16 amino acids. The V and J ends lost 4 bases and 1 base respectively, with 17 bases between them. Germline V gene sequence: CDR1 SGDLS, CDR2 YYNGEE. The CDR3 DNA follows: TGTGCCAGCAGCCCACGAGGCGGAGCGTTCCAAGAGACCCAGTACTTC. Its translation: CASSPRGGAFQETQYF.

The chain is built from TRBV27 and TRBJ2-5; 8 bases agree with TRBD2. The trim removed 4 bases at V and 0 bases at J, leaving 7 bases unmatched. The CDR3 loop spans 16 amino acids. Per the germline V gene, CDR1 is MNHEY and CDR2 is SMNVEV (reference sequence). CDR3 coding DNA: TGTGCCAGCAGTTCCTTACTAGCGGCAGACCAAGAGACCCAGTACTTC. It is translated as CASSSLLAADQETQYF.

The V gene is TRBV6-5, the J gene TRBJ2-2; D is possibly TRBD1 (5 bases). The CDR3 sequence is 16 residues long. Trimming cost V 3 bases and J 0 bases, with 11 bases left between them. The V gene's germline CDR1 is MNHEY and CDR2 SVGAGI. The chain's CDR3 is CASSYSRQPNTGELFF. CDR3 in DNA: TGTGCCAGCAGTTATTCCCGACAGCCGAACACCGGGGAGCTGTTTTTT.

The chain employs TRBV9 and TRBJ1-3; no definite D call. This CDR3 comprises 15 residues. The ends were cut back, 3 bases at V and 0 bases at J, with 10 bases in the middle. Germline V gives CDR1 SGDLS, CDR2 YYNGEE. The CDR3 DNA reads TGTGCCAGCAGCGCCCAGGCCTTCTCTGGAAACACCATATATTTT. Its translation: CASSAQAFSGNTIYF.

The CDR3 loop is CASSPRQGAGNEQFF. CDR3 in DNA: TGTGCCAGCTCACCAAGACAGGGGGCTGGGAATGAGCAGTTCTTC. The genes are TRBV18 and TRBJ2-1; TRBD1 aligns across 10 bases. Germline V CDR1 and CDR2: KGHSH, LQKENI. There are 15 residues in the CDR3. J lost 7 bases, V lost 2 bases, and 5 bases had no gene match.

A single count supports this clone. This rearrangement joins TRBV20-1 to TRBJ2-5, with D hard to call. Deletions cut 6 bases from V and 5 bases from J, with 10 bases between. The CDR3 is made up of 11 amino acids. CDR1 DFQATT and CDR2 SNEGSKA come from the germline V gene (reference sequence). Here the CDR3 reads CSAPSLETQYF. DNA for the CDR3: TGCAGTGCCCCATCGCTCGAGACCCAGTACTTC.

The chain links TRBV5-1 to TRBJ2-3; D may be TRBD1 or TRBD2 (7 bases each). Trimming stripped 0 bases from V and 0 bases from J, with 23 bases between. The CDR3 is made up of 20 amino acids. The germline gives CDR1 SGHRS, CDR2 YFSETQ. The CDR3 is CASSLGERGSGTASTDTQYF. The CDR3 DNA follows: TGCGCCAGCAGCTTGGGGGAGCGGGGATCCGGGACAGCTAGCACAGATACGCAGTATTTT.

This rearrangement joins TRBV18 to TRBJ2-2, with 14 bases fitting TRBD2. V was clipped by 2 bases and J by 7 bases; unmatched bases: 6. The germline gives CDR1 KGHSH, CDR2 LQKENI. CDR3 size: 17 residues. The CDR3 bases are TGTGCCAGCTCACCAGCGACTAGCGGGAGGGCCGACGGGGAGCTGTTTTTT. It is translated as CASSPATSGRADGELFF.

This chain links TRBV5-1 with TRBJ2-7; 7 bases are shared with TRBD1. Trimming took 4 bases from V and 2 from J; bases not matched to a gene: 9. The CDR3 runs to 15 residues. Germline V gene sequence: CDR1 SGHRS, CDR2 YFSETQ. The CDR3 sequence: CASSPLTGTAYEQYF. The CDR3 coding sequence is TGCGCCAGCAGCCCGTTGACGGGGACAGCCTACGAGCAGTACTTC.

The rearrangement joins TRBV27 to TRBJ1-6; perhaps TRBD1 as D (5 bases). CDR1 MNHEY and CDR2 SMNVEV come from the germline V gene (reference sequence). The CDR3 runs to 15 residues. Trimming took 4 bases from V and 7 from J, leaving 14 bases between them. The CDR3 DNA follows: TGTGCCAGCAGTTCCCGTAGGGGTTTCAATTCACCCCTCCACTTT. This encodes CASSSRRGFNSPLHF.